Listed below are T cell receptor beta chains from one sample, sequenced in a study of type 1 regulatory T cells. Antigens of these TCRs are unknown. TCRdb re-called the reads with MiXCR, one entry per CDR3 protein. In the table there are 60,000 to 80,000 distinct CDR3 sequences, about 60% of which are singletons. Sequencing was performed on cultured T cells, either the whole culture or a sorted T cell fraction (not recorded which). These TCRs come from a human donor in good health. Each CDR3 is given with its conserved first and last residue. D genes are given only for firm matches. Only part of the rows carry a size: once, few, many, or a class if the clone is expanded.

j_call v_call clone_size d_call cdr3_nt cdr3_aa
TRBJ2-7 TRBV7-9 . TRBD1 TGTGCCAGCAACTCCCTGTGGCAGGGGGTATTAGCCGAGCAGTACTTC CASNSLWQGVLAEQYF
TRBJ2-3 TRBV7-9 . . TGTGCCAGCAGCTTAGAGGCCAGGGGCACAGATACGCAGTATTTT CASSLEARGTDTQYF
TRBJ2-4 TRBV20-1 . TRBD1 TGCAGTGCTAGGGGGTGGGACAGCCGAGTACAATCCATTCAGTACTTC CSARGWDSRVQSIQYF
TRBJ2-5 TRBV7-8 few TRBD2 TGTGCCAGCAGCTTAGTGGGGACGGGAGGCCAAGAGACCCAGTACTTC CASSLVGTGGQETQYF
TRBJ2-7 TRBV20-1 . TRBD2 TGCAGTGTGAGATCTCCGGGACTAGCGGGAGGATCCCGTTTGCACTTC CSVRSPGLAGGSRLHF
TRBJ2-3 TRBV6-5 . . TGTGCCAGCAGTTACTCGGGGCAGGACACAGATACGCAGTATTTT CASSYSGQDTDTQYF
TRBJ2-4 TRBV10-2 . . TGCGCCAGCAGTGAATTTAGCGGAATAGCCAAAAACATTCAGTACTTC CASSEFSGIAKNIQYF
TRBJ2-1 TRBV5-1 few . TGCGCCAGCAGCTTCGTAGCGCCCGAACTTATCGGGCGGTTCTTC CASSFVAPELIGRFF
TRBJ2-3 TRBV2 . . TGTGCCAGCAGTGAAGGACGCACAGATACGCAGTATTTT CASSEGRTDTQYF
TRBJ1-5 TRBV20-1 . . TGCAGTGCTAAAAGAGCAGGGCGAGGGCAGCCCCAGCATTTT CSAKRAGRGQPQHF
TRBJ1-2 TRBV19 . TRBD1 TGTGCCAGCCTCACCAACGGACAGGGAAGATATGGCTACACCTTC CASLTNGQGRYGYTF
TRBJ2-2 TRBV2 few TRBD2 TGTGCCAGCACCGGGACTAGCGGCTTCAAGGACACCGGGGAGCTGTTTTTT CASTGTSGFKDTGELFF
TRBJ2-7 TRBV28 . TRBD2 TGTGCCAGCAGACCTACTAGCGGAGTCACCTACGAGCAGTACTTC CASRPTSGVTYEQYF
TRBJ1-5 TRBV6-2/TRBV6-3 few . . CASSSSDREVTGPQHF
TRBJ1-5 TRBV6-5 . . TGTGCCAGCAGCCGGACAGAATATCAGCCCCAGCATTTT CASSRTEYQPQHF
TRBJ2-2 TRBV3-1 . TRBD2 TGTGCCAGCAGCCAAGATTTCGGACTAGCGGGAAAGGGCACCGGGGAGCTGTTTTTT CASSQDFGLAGKGTGELFF
TRBJ2-1 TRBV20-1 . . TGCAGTGCTTACCCCGCCGGGAGCTCGGCCGACCTCTTTGAGGGTGAGCAGTTCTTC CSAYPAGSSADLFEGEQFF
TRBJ2-3 TRBV6-1 . TRBD2 TGTGCCAGCAGTGAAGGCATAACTAGCGGCTCCCACACAGATACGCAGTATTTT CASSEGITSGSHTDTQYF
TRBJ2-1 TRBV14 . TRBD2 TGTGCCAGCAGTCGAGCGGGAGGGCCGGTCAATGAGCAGTTCTTC CASSRAGGPVNEQFF
TRBJ2-4 TRBV27 once . TGTGCCAGCATGGGCGGCCCTCGGGCGGCCAAAAACATTCAGTACTTC CASMGGPRAAKNIQYF
TRBJ2-1 TRBV4-3 few TRBD2 TGCGCCAGCAGCCCCCAGAGCGGGAGAATAAACAATGAGCAGTTCTTC CASSPQSGRINNEQFF
TRBJ1-6 TRBV10-2 . . TGCGCCAGCTTAGGAGACACCTATAATTCACCCCTCCACTTT CASLGDTYNSPLHF
TRBJ1-5 TRBV24-1 . . TGTGCCACCAGTGATCGTCAGGGTAGCAATCAGCCCCAGCATTTT CATSDRQGSNQPQHF
TRBJ1-5 TRBV20-1 . . TGCAGTGCTAGGGTGGTGCAGGGCCACGTTTCGCCCCAGCATTTT CSARVVQGHVSPQHF
TRBJ2-7 TRBV7-2 . TRBD2 TGTGCCAGCGGCTCAACTAGCGGAGGACCCTACGAGCAGTACTTC CASGSTSGGPYEQYF
TRBJ2-1 TRBV20-1 once . TGCAGTGCTAGGCTGGCGAGGGGTAGGAATGAGCAGTTCTTC CSARLARGRNEQFF
TRBJ1-1 TRBV4-1 . . TGCGCCAGCAGCCCGTTGGGGGCTCCCCAGAACACTGAAGCTTTCTTT CASSPLGAPQNTEAFF
TRBJ2-7 TRBV29-1 medium-sized . TGCAGCGTTGATCGGGGGAGTTCAACTGACGAGCAGTACTTC CSVDRGSSTDEQYF
TRBJ2-7 TRBV10-3 . . TGTGCCATCAGTCCCCTTGGAGGGGCTGGGGAGCAGTACTTC CAISPLGGAGEQYF
TRBJ2-1 TRBV4-2 . . TGTGCCAGCAGCCCTACCCATGGAGTTAATGAACAGTTCTTC CASSPTHGVNEQFF
TRBJ2-1 TRBV20-1 . . TGCAGTGCTAGAGATCCGTCGGATGAGCAGTTCTTC CSARDPSDEQFF
TRBJ1-5 TRBV6-1 . TRBD1 TGTGCCGCCTTCGACAGGGGGGACAATCAGCCCCAGCATTTT CAAFDRGDNQPQHF
TRBJ2-3 TRBV12-3/TRBV12-4 few . TGTGCCAGCAGTTTAGCGCTAGCTAGCACAGATACGCAGTATTTT CASSLALASTDTQYF
TRBJ2-2 TRBV7-6 . TRBD1 TGTGCCAGCAGCTTATTAGACAGGGGGCTATCCGGGGAGCTGTTTTTT CASSLLDRGLSGELFF
TRBJ2-2 TRBV28 . . TGTGCCACCGAGTCCTTTTCTGTACCCGGGGAGCTGTTTTTT CATESFSVPGELFF
TRBJ2-1 TRBV20-1 . . TGCAGTGTAAATTCTAGAGGCAATGAGCAGTTCTTC CSVNSRGNEQFF